Below, 25 T cell receptor beta chains from the same sample are listed, as sequenced in a study of OX40 agonist ivuxolimab in advanced cancers. Repertoires were generated with immunoSEQ multiplex PCR, while TCRdb's copy carries only in-frame clones and drops some. The sample carries about 47,000 clones, around 84% recorded once. The sequencing here drew on CD4+ or CD8+ T cells sorted from blood, taken in a trial of the OX40 agonist ivuxolimab. Receptors were obtained from an adult with an advanced solid tumor such as melanoma, head and neck, liver or kidney cancer.

The rearrangement uses TRBV7-9 and TRBJ2-7, with TRBD2 matching 10 bases. V shed 1 base and J 3 bases; nucleotides not matched to a gene: 6. The length of the CDR3 is 16 residues. In germline, CDR1 is SEHNR, CDR2 FQNEAQ (reference sequence). This chain's CDR3 is CASSLVVSGGFYEQYF. The CDR3 bases are TGTGCCAGCAGCTTAGTAGTTAGCGGGGGGTTCTACGAGCAGTACTTC. Complete variable domain (other parts from reference TRBV7-9 and TRBJ2-7): DTGVSQNPRHKITKRGQNVTFRCDPISEHNRLYWYRQTLGQGPEFLTYFQNEAQLEKSRLLSDRFSAERPKGSFSTLEIQRTEQGDSAMYLCASSLVVSGGFYEQYFGPGTRLTVT.

The chain couples TRBV4-1 to TRBJ2-6; the match to TRBD1 covers 7 bases. The CDR3 is 17 residues long. The V segment lost 2 bases and the J segment 3 bases; nucleotides outside the gene matches: 7. The germline V gene has CDR1 MGHRA and CDR2 YSYEKL. CDR3 sequence (DNA): TGCGCCAGCAGCCAATTCCTAGGGGGCTATGGGGCCAACGTCCTGACTTTC. Translated, it gives CASSQFLGGYGANVLTF.

The V and J genes are TRBV11-2 and TRBJ2-1; D is unresolved. The CDR3 spans 11 residues. Germline values: CDR1 SGHAT, CDR2 FQNNGV. V was clipped by 3 bases and J by 9 bases, with 6 bases between them. The CDR3 reads CASSLLGEQFF. The DNA of the CDR3 is TGTGCCAGCAGCTTGCTAGGTGAGCAGTTCTTC.

This clone was detected only a few times. The V and J genes are TRBV19 and TRBJ1-2; 8 bases agree with TRBD1. The germline CDR1 and CDR2 sequences are LNHDA and SQIVND (reference sequence). This CDR3 is built from 15 residues. J was trimmed by 8 bases and V by 10 bases; bases with no gene match: 18. The CDR3 sequence is CATKSLDREVDGYTF. In nucleotides, the CDR3 is TGTGCCACCAAGTCTTTGGACAGGGAGGTTGACGGCTACACCTTC.

This clone appeared a single time. This chain links TRBV11-2 with TRBJ2-3; D remains ambiguous. Trimming pared 1 base from V and 0 bases from J, leaving 8 bases between. Germline values: CDR1 SGHAT, CDR2 FQNNGV. This CDR3 is 15 amino acids long. Here the CDR3 reads CASSLGIGSTDTQYF. The CDR3 DNA follows: TGTGCCAGCAGCTTAGGGATTGGCAGCACAGATACGCAGTATTTT.

This clone was counted between two and nine times. Different DNA sequences within this sample yield the same CDR3. This CDR3 reads CASSDSTSGGDTQYF. The CDR3 nucleotides read TGTGCCAGCAGTGACTCGACTAGCGGGGGGGATACGCAGTATTTT. The chain uses TRBV6-4 and TRBJ2-3, with 13 bases fitting TRBD2. With V trimmed by 0 bases and J by 6 bases, 0 bases remained unmatched. The germline V gene has CDR1 MRHNA and CDR2 SNTAGT. The CDR3 runs to 15 residues.

The chain employs TRBV29-1 and TRBJ1-2, with D uncertain. The CDR3 has 14 amino acids. Germline V gene data show CDR1 as SQVTM and CDR2 as ANQGSEA. V was shortened by 0 bases and J by 6 bases, with 14 bases between the two germline ends. In DNA, the CDR3 is TGCAGCGTTGAAGACGAGATCTCTGGGAATGGCTACACCTTC. Residues: CSVEDEISGNGYTF.

The chain recombines TRBV9 with TRBJ2-5; 12 bases align to TRBD2. The J segment lost 3 bases and the V segment lost 3 bases, leaving 3 bases of the junction unmatched. Germline V gene data show CDR1 as SGDLS and CDR2 as YYNGEE. This CDR3 comprises 15 residues. CDR3 DNA sequence: TGTGCCAGCAGCGGACGACTAGCGGGGGAAGAGACCCAGTACTTC. It specifies CASSGRLAGEETQYF.

V is TRBV4-2 and J is TRBJ2-3; D unresolved. The germline V gene encodes CDR1 LGHNA and CDR2 YNFKEQ. V was pared by 2 bases and J by 2 bases, with 14 bases between. The CDR3 totals 16 residues. The DNA for the CDR3 is TGTGCCAGCAGCCAATTCGGTCCCGGTTACACAGATACGCAGTATTTT. Translated, it gives CASSQFGPGYTDTQYF.

The V call is TRBV19, the J call TRBJ1-2, with TRBD1 identical over 8 bases. The ends lost 2 bases at V and 1 base at J; junction bases unmatched: 9. Germline V gene sequence: CDR1 LNHDA, CDR2 SQIVND (reference sequence). CDR3 length: 17 amino acids. CDR3 nucleotide sequence: TGTGCCAGTAGTATAACCGACAGGGGAGGTTTTAACTATGGCTACACCTTC. It specifies CASSITDRGGFNYGYTF.

J is TRBJ1-4 and V is TRBV4-2; D is undetermined. This CDR3 spans 15 amino acids. Looked up from germline, CDR1 is LGHNA and CDR2 is YNFKEQ. Trimming cost V 3 bases and J 13 bases, with 21 bases left between them. The CDR3 DNA reads TGTGCCAGCAGCCATCACGAATTCGAGAGGGAGGGACTGTTTTTT. Amino acids: CASSHHEFEREGLFF.

This clone was observed a few times. This chain joins TRBV19 and TRBJ1-6, with 11 bases aligning to TRBD1. This CDR3 region has 18 residues. Germline CDR1 and CDR2: LNHDA and SQIVND (reference sequence). Unmatched junction bases numbered 11, after V lost 1 base and J lost 9 bases. The CDR3 loop reads CASSIGGQGAFPASPLHF. The DNA for the CDR3 is TGTGCCAGTAGTATAGGCGGACAGGGGGCCTTCCCGGCTTCACCCCTCCACTTT.

The gene calls are TRBV11-2 and TRBJ2-2, with 7 nucleotides matching TRBD2. Looked up from germline, CDR1 is SGHAT and CDR2 is FQNNGV. The CDR3 totals 14 residues. The junction had 4 bases not matched to a gene; V was cut back by 3 bases and J by 6 bases. The CDR3 loop is CASSLPGRPGELFF. DNA of the CDR3: TGTGCCAGCAGCTTGCCCGGGAGGCCCGGGGAGCTGTTTTTT.

This clone was counted a single time. This could be a read error, since a much larger clone is one nucleotide away. The sample has other DNA sequences that encode this CDR3 too. The J gene is TRBJ1-2, the V gene TRBV6-5; D remains unclear. Trimming took 0 bases from V and 4 from J, leaving 12 bases between them. Germline V gives CDR1 MNHEY, CDR2 SVGAGI. This CDR3 has 15 amino acids. This CDR3 reads CASSYSGTTLYGYTF. CDR3 in DNA: TGTGCCAGCAGTTACTCGGGAACCACCCTCTATGGCTACACCTTC.

The sample holds many counts of this clone. The CDR3 nucleotides read TGCGCCAGCAGCTTCCGGGACCTCTACGAGCAGTACTTC. Its protein is CASSFRDLYEQYF. The chain joins TRBV5-1 to TRBJ2-7; either TRBD1 or TRBD2 may fit D (5 bases each). The length of the CDR3 is 13 residues. V was clipped by 2 bases and J by 3 bases, with 9 bases between them. Germline loops: CDR1 SGHRS, CDR2 YFSETQ.

This clone was recorded only once. The DNA for the CDR3 is TGTGCCAGCAGCTTACCGCCAGTAATAGCAGATACGCAGTATTTT. The encoded protein is CASSLPPVIADTQYF. The chain uses TRBV7-3 and TRBJ2-3; no clear D. This CDR3 has 15 residues. V lost 2 bases and J lost 4, with 13 bases in between. CDR1 and CDR2 from the germline V gene are SGHTA and FQGTGA.

V and J are TRBV7-9 and TRBJ2-7; D could derive from TRBD1 or TRBD2 (5 bases each). The CDR3 totals 14 residues. Germline-derived CDR1 and CDR2 are SEHNR and FQNEAQ (reference sequence). Trimming removed 5 bases at V and 5 bases at J, with 16 bases between. This chain's CDR3 is CASSQRNRQHEQYF. CDR3 sequence (DNA): TGTGCCAGCAGCCAGCGGAACAGGCAACACGAGCAGTACTTC.

The rearrangement uses TRBV15 and TRBJ2-7; weak D call: TRBD2 (5 bases). Germline loops: CDR1 LNHNV, CDR2 YYDKDF (reference sequence). Trimming left V 0 bases short and J 2 bases short, with 11 bases between. The CDR3 contains 15 residues. The CDR3 coding sequence is TGTGCCACCAGCAGAGATTTTGGAGGAGCCTACGAGCAGTACTTC. Amino acids: CATSRDFGGAYEQYF.

V and J are TRBV30 and TRBJ1-2; D is ambiguous. The CDR3 loop spans 14 amino acids. The V end lost 4 bases, the J end lost 6 bases, and 18 bases lay between the germline ends. Germline CDR1 reads GTSNPN; CDR2 reads SVGIG (reference sequence). CDR3 nucleotide sequence: TGTGCCTGGACCCTAGGATCCAGGATGGATGGCTACACCTTC. This gives the protein CAWTLGSRMDGYTF.

A note on this clone: Additional DNA sequences in this sample encode the identical CDR3. CDR3 in amino acids: CASSVATGELFF. The DNA of the CDR3 is TGTGCCAGCAGCGTAGCTACCGGGGAGCTGTTTTTT. The chain has TRBV9 and TRBJ2-2; no reliable D call. The CDR3 has 12 amino acids. CDR1 SGDLS and CDR2 YYNGEE come from the germline V gene. The V gene lost 0 bases and the J gene lost 5 bases, with 2 bases spanning the gap.

The gene calls are TRBV7-6 and TRBJ2-3, with D perhaps matching TRBD2 (6 bases). The germline V gene encodes CDR1 SGHVS and CDR2 FNYEAQ. V was clipped by 5 bases and J by 6 bases, with 12 bases between them. This CDR3 has 13 residues. CDR3 DNA sequence: TGTGCCAGCAGCCTTTCAGGGAGGGATACGCAGTATTTT. This encodes CASSLSGRDTQYF.

This sequence joins TRBV4-3 and TRBJ2-7; weak D call: TRBD1 (5 bases). Germline loops: CDR1 LGHNA, CDR2 YSLEER. This CDR3 spans 15 amino acids. Trimming removed 0 bases from V and 3 bases from J, with 12 bases in between. The DNA of the CDR3 is TGCGCCAGCAGCCAAGATCAACAGGACCTCTACGAGCAGTACTTC. It is translated as CASSQDQQDLYEQYF.

V gene TRBV27 combines with J gene TRBJ2-1; tentative D call: TRBD2 (5 bases). This CDR3 comprises 14 residues. The V end lost 8 bases, the J end lost 2 bases, and 13 bases lay between the germline ends. Per the germline V gene, CDR1 is MNHEY and CDR2 is SMNVEV (reference sequence). The CDR3 sequence: CASLPGNPYNEQFF. The CDR3, as DNA: TGTGCCAGCCTCCCCGGGAACCCCTACAATGAGCAGTTCTTC.

The V and J genes are TRBV6-4 and TRBJ2-3; 13 bases align to TRBD2. CDR1 MRHNA and CDR2 SNTAGT come from the germline V gene. This CDR3 has 16 amino acids. V gave up 6 bases and J gave up 10 bases; unmatched junction bases: 13. The chain's CDR3 is CASSARTSGSGMAQYF. The CDR3 DNA follows: TGTGCCAGCAGCGCCCGGACTAGCGGGAGTGGGATGGCGCAGTATTTT.

The V gene is TRBV19, the J gene TRBJ2-7; 10 bases are a match to TRBD1. Germline V lookup: CDR1 LNHDA, CDR2 SQIVND (reference sequence). V lost 6 bases to trimming and J lost 2 bases; unmatched junction nucleotides: 1. The CDR3 is 13 residues long. In nucleotides, the CDR3 is TGTGCCAGTAGGGACAGGGGGGCCTACGAGCAGTACTTC. This translates into CASRDRGAYEQYF.